This is a list of T cell receptor beta chains from one sample in a study of T-cell reconstitution after alpha-beta-depleted transplantation in children. TCRdb re-called the PCR reads through MiXCR, storing one row per CDR3 protein. Of some 530,000 distinct CDR3 sequences listed, roughly an eighth are singletons. Sequencing was performed on PBMCs from the stem cell graft donor, taken from the stem cell graft. These receptors were collected from a human donor who donated a stem cell graft to a child with combined immunodeficiency. Each CDR3 is given with its conserved first and last residue. D genes are given only for firm matches. A clone size is listed for some rows: how often the clone was seen (once, few, many), or a class if it is expanded.

J	size	D	V	DNA	CDR3
TRBJ2-1	NA	TRBD2	TRBV20-1	TGCAGTGCTCGGGGACTAGCGGCAAACAATGAGCAGTTCTTC	CSARGLAANNEQFF
TRBJ1-1	NA	NA	TRBV25-1	TGTGCCAGCACCATGAGGGGGTACACTGAAGCTTTCTTT	CASTMRGYTEAFF
TRBJ1-1	few	NA	TRBV20-1	TGCAGTGCTAGAGAGGAGGGTGGCACTGAAGCTTTCTTT	CSAREEGGTEAFF
TRBJ2-3	few	TRBD1	TRBV18	TGTGCCAGCTGGCCAGGGGGAGATACGCAGTATTTT	CASWPGGDTQYF
TRBJ2-5	many	NA	TRBV29-1	TGCAGCGTTGTGGGGAACCAAGAGACCCAGTACTTC	CSVVGNQETQYF
TRBJ2-7	NA	NA	TRBV20-1	TGCAGTGCTAGAGAGGTCTCCTACGAGCAGTACTTC	CSAREVSYEQYF
TRBJ2-7	NA	NA	TRBV5-5	TGTGCCAGCAGCCACCCGGGTCGGGACGAGCAGTACTTC	CASSHPGRDEQYF
TRBJ2-2	NA	NA	TRBV4-3	TGCGCCAGCAGCCCCGGTAGGGGGATGGTGAACACCGGGGAGCTGTTTTTT	CASSPGRGMVNTGELFF
TRBJ2-2	few	NA	TRBV12-3/TRBV12-4	TGTGCCAGCAGTTCAAGTCCGCCGAACACCGGGGAGCTGTTTTTT	CASSSSPPNTGELFF
TRBJ2-7	many	NA	TRBV12-3/TRBV12-4	TGTGCCAGCAGTTTAGGACAACTCTACGAGCAGTACTTC	CASSLGQLYEQYF
TRBJ2-7	NA	NA	TRBV28	TGTGCCAGCAGTTTATGGCCGGCGAGATACGAGCAGTACTTC	CASSLWPARYEQYF
TRBJ1-2	NA	NA	TRBV3-1	TGTGCCAGCAGCCAAGTGAATTATCTGGCTGGCTACACCTTC	CASSQVNYLAGYTF
TRBJ2-1	NA	NA	TRBV6-2/TRBV6-3	TGTGCCAGCAGTTGGGTGGGGCCCAATGAGCAGTTCTTC	CASSWVGPNEQFF
TRBJ2-5	many	NA	TRBV12-3/TRBV12-4	TGTGCCAGCGCCCAGGTCGTAGAGACCCAGTACTTC	CASAQVVETQYF
TRBJ1-2	NA	TRBD1	TRBV10-3	TGTGCCATCAATTCGCCGGGACAGGGGGCTGAGGGCTACACCTTC	CAINSPGQGAEGYTF